These 13 T cell receptor beta chains were sequenced from one sample in a study of T cells in Graves' hyperthyroidism and ophthalmopathy. TCR beta CDR3 regions were amplified from RNA. The study used the HTBI primer set for a first-round RT-PCR of the TCR CDR3. TCRdb called the multiplex PCR reads again in MiXCR, with one record for every CDR3 protein. The table includes approximately 600,000 distinct CDR3 sequences, 14% detected once. The sequenced material came from blood. The receptor set was obtained from a woman younger than 30 with Graves' ophthalmopathy.

This chain's CDR3 is CASSVGWNEKLFF. CDR3 in DNA: TGTGCCAGCAGCGTAGGGTGGAATGAAAAACTGTTTTTT. The chain recombines TRBV9 with TRBJ1-4, with D hard to call. Trimming shortened V by 0 bases and J by 5 bases, and 5 bases separated the two germline ends. The CDR3 has 13 residues. The V gene's germline CDR1 is SGDLS and CDR2 YYNGEE.

The chain links TRBV7-8 to TRBJ2-7; D gene unclear. V was pared by 3 bases and J by 1 base, with 10 bases between. Germline V gene sequence: CDR1 SGHVS, CDR2 FQNEAQ. The CDR3 loop spans 14 amino acids. The DNA for the CDR3 is TGTGCCAGCAGCTTTACCCTCCCTTCCTACGAGCAGTACTTC. This translates into CASSFTLPSYEQYF. Supplemented by reference TRBV7-8 and TRBJ2-7, the full variable domain reads GAGVSQSPRYKVAKRGQDVALRCDPISGHVSLFWYQQALGQGPEFLTYFQNEAQLDKSGLPSDRFFAERPEGSVSTLKIQRTQQEDSAVYLCASSFTLPSYEQYFGPGTRLTVT.

With respect to this clonotype: This may be a read error, as it is one base from a much larger clone. The V and J genes are TRBV11-2 and TRBJ2-3; D not resolved. CDR3 size: 15 residues. Per the germline V gene, CDR1 is SGHAT and CDR2 is FQNNGV. CDR3 amino acids: CASSPKDLLTDAQYF. CDR3 DNA: TGTGCCAGCAGCCCCAAGGACCTTCTCACAGATGCGCAGTATTTT.

This clonotype occurred many times. This rearrangement joins TRBV7-2 to TRBJ1-2; D remains unclear. CDR3 length: 14 amino acids. V was trimmed by 2 bases and J by 8 bases, leaving 15 bases between them. Germline V gene lookup returns CDR1 SGHTA and CDR2 FQGNSA. The CDR3 nucleotides read TGTGCCAGCAGCTTATACGGGGTTCAAGACGGCTACACCTTC. It translates to CASSLYGVQDGYTF.

This rearrangement joins TRBV11-3 to TRBJ2-1; possible D gene TRBD1, 8 bases. The CDR3 is 16 residues long. Germline values: CDR1 SGHNT, CDR2 YENEEA. V lost 4 bases and J lost 8, with 21 bases in between. The CDR3 bases are TGTGCCAGCAGCTGGATGAACAGGGGGGGCCTCGATGAGCAGTTCTTC. Protein: CASSWMNRGGLDEQFF.

This clonotype was seen many times. This chain uses TRBV6-1 with TRBJ1-5; 9 bases line up with TRBD1. This CDR3 region has 17 residues. V was pared by 4 bases and J by 3 bases, with 10 bases of the junction left unmatched. CDR1 MNHNS and CDR2 SASEGT come from the germline V gene. DNA of the CDR3: TGTGCCAGCAGTGCCTTTCCCGGGACAGGGCTCAATCAGCCCCAGCATTTT. Translated, it gives CASSAFPGTGLNQPQHF.

This clonotype occurred many times. This sequence joins TRBV6-1 and TRBJ1-5; D might be TRBD1 (5 bases). CDR1 and CDR2 (germline): MNHNS, SASEGT. The CDR3 contains 15 residues. The V gene lost 8 bases and the J gene lost 7 bases, with 21 bases spanning the gap. CDR3 coding DNA: TGTGCCAGCGGGGAAACGGGGCTTTCGGGACAGCCCCAGCATTTT. Translation: CASGETGLSGQPQHF.

This clonotype was seen more than once but under ten times. This clone may be a read error of a much larger clone one base away. This chain links TRBV27 with TRBJ2-7, with TRBD2 matching over 12 bases. Germline V gene data show CDR1 as MNHEY and CDR2 as SMNVEV (reference sequence). V dropped 7 bases and J dropped 4; count of bases not matched to a gene: 5. The CDR3 is 14 residues long. The DNA of the CDR3 is TGTGCCAGCACCTTGACTAGCGGGAGTTACGAGCAGTACTTC. Translating gives CASTLTSGSYEQYF.

The table lists this clonotype with many counts. J is TRBJ2-7 and V is TRBV7-9; D uncertain. This CDR3 has 12 amino acids. Germline CDR1 is SEHNR and CDR2 is FQNEAQ (reference sequence). V was pared by 8 bases and J by 1 base, with 9 bases between. The DNA of the CDR3 is TGTGCCAGCCGCGACCGGTCCTACGAGCAGTACTTC. This gives the protein CASRDRSYEQYF.

This clonotype was picked up many times. The CDR3 DNA reads TGTGCCAGCAGCCCTACAGGGGGCACCTATGGCTACACCTTC. It codes for CASSPTGGTYGYTF. This chain connects TRBV6-1 to TRBJ1-2, with 9 bases matching TRBD1. Per germline, CDR1 MNHNS and CDR2 SASEGT. Trimming at V came to 6 bases and at J to 4 bases, leaving 6 bases not matched to a gene. The CDR3 spans 14 residues.

This clonotype was seen repeatedly, ten times or more. This sequence joins TRBV18 and TRBJ2-7; a weak D match, TRBD1 (5 bases). Trimming took 2 bases from V and 3 from J, leaving 14 bases between them. Germline CDR1 KGHSH, CDR2 LQKENI. The CDR3 extends over 15 amino acids. CDR3 in DNA: TGTGCCAGCTCACCAGCGGACATAGGAGACTACGAGCAGTACTTC. This encodes CASSPADIGDYEQYF.

This clonotype was counted between two and nine times. One junction end does not reproduce the germline sequence, and a read error may be involved. The chain has TRBV20-1 and TRBJ2-7; D is perhaps TRBD1 (5 bases). The CDR3 runs 17 residues. Germline lookup yields CDR1 DFQATT and CDR2 SNEGSKA (reference sequence). CDR3 in amino acids: CSARIILRGQSSYEQCF. The CDR3 region has the DNA TGCAGTGCTAGGATAATTCTAAGGGGTCAAAGCTCCTACGAGCAGTGCTTC.

This chain connects TRBV9 to TRBJ2-7, with 11 bases identical to TRBD2. The germline V gene encodes CDR1 SGDLS and CDR2 YYNGEE. V was clipped by 0 bases and J by 1 base; unmatched bases: 12. This CDR3 contains 19 residues. The CDR3 spells CASSVGASGRLRGSYEQYF. The CDR3 bases are TGTGCCAGCAGCGTAGGGGCTAGCGGGAGGCTGCGGGGGTCCTACGAGCAGTACTTC.